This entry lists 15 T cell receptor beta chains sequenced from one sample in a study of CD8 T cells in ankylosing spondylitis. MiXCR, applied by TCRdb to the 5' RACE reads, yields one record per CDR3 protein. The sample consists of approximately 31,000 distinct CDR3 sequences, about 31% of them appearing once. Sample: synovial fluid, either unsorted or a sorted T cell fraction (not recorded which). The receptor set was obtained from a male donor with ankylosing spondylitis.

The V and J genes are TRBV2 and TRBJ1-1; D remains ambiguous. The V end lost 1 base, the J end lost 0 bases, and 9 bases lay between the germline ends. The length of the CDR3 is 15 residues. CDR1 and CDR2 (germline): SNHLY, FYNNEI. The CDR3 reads CASSEGSYLNTEAFF. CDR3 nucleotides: TGTGCCAGCAGTGAAGGCAGTTACCTGAACACTGAAGCTTTCTTT.

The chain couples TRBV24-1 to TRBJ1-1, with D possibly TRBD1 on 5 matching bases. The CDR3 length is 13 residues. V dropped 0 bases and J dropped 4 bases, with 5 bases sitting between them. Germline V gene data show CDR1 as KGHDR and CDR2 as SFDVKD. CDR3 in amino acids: CATSDLDSTEAFF. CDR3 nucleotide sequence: TGTGCCACCAGTGATTTGGACAGCACTGAAGCTTTCTTT.

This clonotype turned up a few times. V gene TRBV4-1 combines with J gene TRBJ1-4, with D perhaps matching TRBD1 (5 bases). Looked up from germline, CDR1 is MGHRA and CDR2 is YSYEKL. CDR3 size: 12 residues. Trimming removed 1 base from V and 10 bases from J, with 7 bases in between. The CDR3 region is CASSQGQPKLFF. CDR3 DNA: TGCGCCAGCAGCCAAGGACAGCCAAAACTGTTTTTT.

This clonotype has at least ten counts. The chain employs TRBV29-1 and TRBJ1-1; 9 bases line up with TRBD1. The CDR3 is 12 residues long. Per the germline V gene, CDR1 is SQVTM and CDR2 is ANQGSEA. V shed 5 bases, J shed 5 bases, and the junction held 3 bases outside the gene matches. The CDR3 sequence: CSVRTGETEAFF. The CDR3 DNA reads TGCAGCGTTCGGACAGGGGAGACTGAAGCTTTCTTT.

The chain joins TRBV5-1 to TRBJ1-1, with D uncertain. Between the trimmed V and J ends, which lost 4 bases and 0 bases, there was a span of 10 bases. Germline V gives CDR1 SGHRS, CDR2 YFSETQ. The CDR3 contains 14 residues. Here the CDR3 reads CASSLQVMNTEAFF. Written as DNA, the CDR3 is TGCGCCAGCAGCCTTCAGGTCATGAACACTGAAGCTTTCTTT.

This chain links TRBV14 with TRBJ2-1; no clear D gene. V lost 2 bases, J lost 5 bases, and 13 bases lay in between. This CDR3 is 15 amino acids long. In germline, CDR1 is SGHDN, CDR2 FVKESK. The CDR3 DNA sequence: TGTGCCAGCAGCCAACTTGGAGAGGCGGACAATGAGCAGTTCTTC. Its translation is CASSQLGEADNEQFF.

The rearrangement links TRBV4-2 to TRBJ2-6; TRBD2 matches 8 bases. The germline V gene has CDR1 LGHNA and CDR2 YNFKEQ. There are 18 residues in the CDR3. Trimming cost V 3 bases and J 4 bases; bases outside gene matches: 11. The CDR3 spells CASSHIESGGAGANVLTF. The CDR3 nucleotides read TGTGCCAGCAGCCACATTGAAAGCGGGGGCGCCGGGGCCAACGTCCTGACTTTC.

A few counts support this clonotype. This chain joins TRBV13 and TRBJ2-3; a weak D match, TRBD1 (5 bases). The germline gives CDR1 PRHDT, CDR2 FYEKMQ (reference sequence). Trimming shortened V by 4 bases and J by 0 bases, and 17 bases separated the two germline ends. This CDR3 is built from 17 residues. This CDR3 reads CASSWGFGGSSTDTQYF. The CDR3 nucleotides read TGTGCCAGCAGCTGGGGCTTTGGCGGATCTAGCACAGATACGCAGTATTTT.

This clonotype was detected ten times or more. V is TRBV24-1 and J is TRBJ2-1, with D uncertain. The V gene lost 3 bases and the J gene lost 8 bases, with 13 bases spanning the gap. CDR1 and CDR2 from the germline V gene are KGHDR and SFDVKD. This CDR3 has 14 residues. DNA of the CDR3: TGTGCCACCAGTGATATGCGGACGCTTGATGAGCAGTTCTTC. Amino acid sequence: CATSDMRTLDEQFF.

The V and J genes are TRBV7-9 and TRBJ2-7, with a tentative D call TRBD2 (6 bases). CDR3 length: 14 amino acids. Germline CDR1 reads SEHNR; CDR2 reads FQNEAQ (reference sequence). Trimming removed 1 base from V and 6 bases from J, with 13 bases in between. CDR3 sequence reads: CASSLDFLGGEQYF. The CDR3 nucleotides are TGTGCCAGCAGCTTAGATTTCCTGGGAGGCGAGCAGTACTTC.

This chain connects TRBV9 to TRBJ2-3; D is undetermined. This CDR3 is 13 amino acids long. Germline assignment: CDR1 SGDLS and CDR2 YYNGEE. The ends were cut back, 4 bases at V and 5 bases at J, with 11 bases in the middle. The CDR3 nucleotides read TGTGCCAGCAGCCCCGGCGGTTTAGATACGCAGTATTTT. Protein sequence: CASSPGGLDTQYF.

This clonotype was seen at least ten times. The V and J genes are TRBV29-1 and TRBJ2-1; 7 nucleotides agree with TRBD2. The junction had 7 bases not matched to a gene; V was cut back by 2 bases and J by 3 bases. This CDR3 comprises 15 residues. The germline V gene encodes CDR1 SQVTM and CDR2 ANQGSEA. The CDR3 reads CSVEKSLAVYNEQFF. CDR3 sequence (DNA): TGCAGCGTTGAAAAGTCCCTAGCGGTCTACAATGAGCAGTTCTTC.

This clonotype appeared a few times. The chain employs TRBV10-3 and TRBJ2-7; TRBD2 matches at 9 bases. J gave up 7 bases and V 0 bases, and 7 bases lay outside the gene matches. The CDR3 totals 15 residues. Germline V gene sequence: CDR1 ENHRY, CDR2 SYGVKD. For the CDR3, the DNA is TGTGCCATCAGTGAGTCAGTAGCGGGAGCGAAAGAGCAGTACTTC. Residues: CAISESVAGAKEQYF.

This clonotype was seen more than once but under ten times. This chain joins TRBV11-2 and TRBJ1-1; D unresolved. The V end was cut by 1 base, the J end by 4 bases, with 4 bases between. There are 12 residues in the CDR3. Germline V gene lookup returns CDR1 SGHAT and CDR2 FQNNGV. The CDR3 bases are TGTGCCAGCAGCTTAGTACCCACTGAAGCTTTCTTT. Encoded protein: CASSLVPTEAFF.

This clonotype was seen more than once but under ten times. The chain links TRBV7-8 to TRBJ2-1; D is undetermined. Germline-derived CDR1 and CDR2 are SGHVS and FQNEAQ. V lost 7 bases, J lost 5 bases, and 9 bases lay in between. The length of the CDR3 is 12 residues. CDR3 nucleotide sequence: TGTGCCAGCAAATGGGCGGACAATGAGCAGTTCTTC. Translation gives CASKWADNEQFF.